The source of this T cell receptor (beta chain) is a study of cytomegalovirus exposure and HLA in healthy donors. Germline values: CDR1 SGHNT, CDR2 YENEEA. Trimming shortened V by 5 bases and J by 5 bases, and 12 bases separated the two germline ends. The CDR3 runs 13 residues. As regards this clone: Its target is not known.

The PCR contained 60 Vbeta and 13 Jbeta primers. Measured with immunoSEQ multiplex PCR; TCRdb has only the in-frame clones, and not every one. The sample holds 110,000 or so clones, less than 85% seen once. Study results and caveats: In a later analysis, productive TCRs from donors in an Asian-associated ancestry cluster reportedly carried fewer N-insertions than the cohort mean.

Source material: PBMCs. V is TRBV11-3 and J is TRBJ2-5, with D tentatively TRBD2 (6 bases). This sequence was found in a man aged 45-65 years in good health and CMV-seropositive. CDR3 amino acids: CASSRGLEETQYF. The CDR3 DNA reads TGTGCCAGCAGCCGGGGACTTGAGGAGACCCAGTACTTC. Based on the CDR3 plus reference TRBV11-3 and TRBJ2-5, the full variable domain is EAGVVQSPRYKIIEKKQPVAFWCNPISGHNTLYWYLQNLGQGPELLIRYENEEAVDDSQLPKDRFSAERLKGVDSTLKIQPAELGDSAVYLCASSRGLEETQYFGPGTRLLVL.